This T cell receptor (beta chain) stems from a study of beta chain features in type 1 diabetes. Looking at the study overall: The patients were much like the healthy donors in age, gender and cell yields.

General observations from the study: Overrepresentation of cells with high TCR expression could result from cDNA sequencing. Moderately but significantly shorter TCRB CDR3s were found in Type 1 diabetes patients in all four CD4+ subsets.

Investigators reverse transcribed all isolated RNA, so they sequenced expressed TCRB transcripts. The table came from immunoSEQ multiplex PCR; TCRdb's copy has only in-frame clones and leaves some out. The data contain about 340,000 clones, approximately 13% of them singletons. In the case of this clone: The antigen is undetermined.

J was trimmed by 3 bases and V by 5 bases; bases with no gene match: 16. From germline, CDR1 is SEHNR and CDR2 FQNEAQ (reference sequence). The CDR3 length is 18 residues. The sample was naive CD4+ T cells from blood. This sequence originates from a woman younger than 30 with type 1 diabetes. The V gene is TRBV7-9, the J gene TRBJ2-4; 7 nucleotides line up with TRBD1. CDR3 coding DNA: TGTGCCAGCAGCCGAGACAGGGATTGGTCTCGAGGCAAAAACATTCAGTACTTC. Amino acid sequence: CASSRDRDWSRGKNIQYF. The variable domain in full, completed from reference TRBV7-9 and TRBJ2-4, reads DTGVSQNPRHKITKRGQNVTFRCDPISEHNRLYWYRQTLGQGPEFLTYFQNEAQLEKSRLLSDRFSAERPKGSFSTLEIQRTEQGDSAMYLCASSRDRDWSRGKNIQYFGAGTRLSVL.